Below, 30 T cell receptor beta chains from the same sample are listed, as sequenced in a study of beta chain features in type 1 diabetes. Of the isolated RNA, all was reverse transcribed, and so the sequenced material was expressed TCRB transcripts. Sequencing was performed with immunoSEQ multiplex PCR; in TCRdb, only in-frame clones are kept and a portion is missing. The table includes under 50,000 clones, roughly 56% detected once. Sequencing input: Tregs from blood. Receptors were obtained from a woman younger than 30 in good health.

The genes are TRBV6-1 and TRBJ2-1; 12 bases are a match to TRBD2. J lost 10 bases, V lost 2 bases, and 18 bases had no gene match. The CDR3 is 19 residues long. Per germline, CDR1 MNHNS and CDR2 SASEGT. The CDR3 loop is CASSEHPAKASGRAGEQFF. CDR3 DNA: TGTGCCAGCAGTGAACACCCGGCGAAGGCTAGCGGGAGGGCAGGCGAGCAGTTCTTC.

The CDR3: CASSLEGRGQLGAFF. The DNA of the CDR3 is TGCGCCAGCAGCTTGGAGGGCAGGGGGCAGCTGGGAGCTTTCTTT. The chain uses TRBV5-1 and TRBJ1-1; 8 nucleotides agree with TRBD1. V lost 0 bases and J lost 10; bases outside the gene matches: 11. Germline V CDR1 and CDR2: SGHRS, YFSETQ. The CDR3 is 15 residues long.

A word on this clone: Compared with germline, one end of the junction differs, possibly owing to a read error. The chain combines TRBV9 with TRBJ1-2; weak D call: TRBD1 (5 bases). Germline V CDR1 and CDR2: SGDLS, YYNGEE. The CDR3 has 12 amino acids. CDR3 sequence (DNA): TGCTTTGGGGGGGTCGCGAACTATGGCTACACCTTC. Translating gives CFGGVANYGYTF.

The V gene is TRBV18, the J gene TRBJ2-7; 16 nucleotides align to TRBD2. The V segment lost 2 bases and the J segment 6 bases; nucleotides outside the gene matches: 7. The CDR3 loop spans 17 amino acids. Per germline, CDR1 KGHSH and CDR2 LQKENI. CDR3 coding DNA: TGTGCCAGCTCACCATCCGGGACTAGCGGGAGGGCCGGCGAGCAGTACTTC. Translated, it gives CASSPSGTSGRAGEQYF.

This clone has a handful of counts. The J gene is TRBJ1-6, the V gene TRBV7-9, with D uncertain. CDR1 and CDR2 from the germline V gene are SEHNR and FQNEAQ (reference sequence). The CDR3 contains 12 residues. Trimming took off 5 bases at V and 9 bases at J, with 8 bases between the two ends. CDR3 DNA: TGTGCCAGCAGCCCCGAGGCTTCACCCCTCCACTTT. Protein product: CASSPEASPLHF.

V and J are TRBV7-2 and TRBJ2-3; no reliable D call. Trimming cost V 0 bases and J 1 base, with 11 bases left between them. Germline CDR1 reads SGHTA; CDR2 reads FQGNSA. The CDR3 is made up of 16 amino acids. The CDR3: CASSLAVLGGTDTQYF. CDR3 bases: TGTGCCAGCAGCTTAGCGGTCCTCGGTGGCACAGATACGCAGTATTTT.

This clone was seen more than once but under ten times. The chain carries TRBV29-1 and TRBJ2-7; maybe TRBD1 (6 bases). The germline V gene has CDR1 SQVTM and CDR2 ANQGSEA. Trimming removed 7 bases at V and 3 bases at J, with 13 bases between. The CDR3 runs 12 residues. This chain's CDR3 is CSAEGQNYEQYF. The CDR3 nucleotides are TGCAGCGCCGAGGGACAAAACTACGAGCAGTACTTC.

This clone was recorded a few times. The V gene is TRBV11-2, the J gene TRBJ2-1; tentative D call: TRBD2 (6 bases). CDR3 length: 15 residues. The germline CDR1 and CDR2 sequences are SGHAT and FQNNGV. Between the trimmed V and J ends, which lost 8 bases and 5 bases, there was a span of 19 bases. CDR3 sequence: CASSWGVVVNNEQFF. In DNA form, the CDR3 reads TGTGCCAGCTCCTGGGGGGTTGTTGTGAACAATGAGCAGTTCTTC.

This chain joins TRBV19 and TRBJ2-7; 14 bases are a match to TRBD2. Looked up from germline, CDR1 is LNHDA and CDR2 is SQIVND (reference sequence). The CDR3 runs to 15 residues. With 5 bases clipped from V and 6 bases from J, the junction kept 6 bases outside the gene matches. This chain's CDR3 is CASSPGTSGSFEQYF. CDR3 sequence (DNA): TGTGCCAGTAGTCCGGGGACTAGCGGGAGTTTCGAGCAGTACTTC.

The chain uses TRBV7-9 and TRBJ2-5, with 9 positions matching TRBD2. Trimming at V came to 3 bases and at J to 2 bases, leaving 7 bases not matched to a gene. CDR3 length: 16 amino acids. Germline V lookup: CDR1 SEHNR, CDR2 FQNEAQ (reference sequence). The CDR3 sequence is CASSLVLAGWQETQYF. In DNA form, the CDR3 reads TGTGCCAGCAGCTTGGTACTAGCGGGTTGGCAAGAGACCCAGTACTTC.

CDR3 protein: CASSAGQPRLAGKYSTYEQYF. Here the CDR3 DNA reads TGTGCCAGCTCCGCGGGACAGCCGAGACTAGCGGGAAAATATTCTACCTACGAGCAGTACTTC. V is TRBV18 and J is TRBJ2-7; TRBD2 matches 11 bases. Germline values: CDR1 KGHSH, CDR2 LQKENI. The CDR3 runs 21 residues. With V trimmed by 6 bases and J by 2 bases, 24 bases remained unmatched.

V usage is TRBV29-1 and J usage is TRBJ1-2; D is uncertain. Germline CDR1 SQVTM, CDR2 ANQGSEA. The CDR3 runs 11 residues. The ends were cut back, 6 bases at V and 8 bases at J, with 13 bases in the middle. The CDR3 nucleotides read TGCAGCGTAGGGAGAACCAGCGGCTACACCTTC. Translating it yields CSVGRTSGYTF.

This sequence joins TRBV28 and TRBJ2-3, with TRBD2 identical over 7 bases. V lost 4 bases to trimming and J lost 1 base; unmatched junction nucleotides: 8. Germline loops: CDR1 MDHEN, CDR2 SYDVKM. The CDR3 loop spans 16 amino acids. The CDR3 reads CASSYYRGDRTDTQYF. The CDR3 nucleotides read TGTGCCAGCAGTTATTACCGGGGGGACCGCACAGATACGCAGTATTTT.

The rearrangement uses TRBV28 and TRBJ1-1; TRBD1 matches at 12 bases. Losses at the gene ends were 6 bases for V and 5 bases for J; bases not matched to a gene: 7. The germline CDR1 and CDR2 sequences are MDHEN and SYDVKM. The CDR3 loop spans 15 amino acids. The CDR3 here is CASSWDRGRKTEAFF. Here the CDR3 DNA reads TGTGCCAGCAGCTGGGACAGGGGGCGAAAGACTGAAGCTTTCTTT.

This clone was seen once. J is TRBJ2-7 and V is TRBV7-3; no firm D call. Germline CDR1 is SGHTA and CDR2 is FQGTGA. CDR3 length: 12 residues. Trimming removed 8 bases from V and 1 base from J, with 9 bases in between. The CDR3 DNA follows: TGTGCCAGCGGCCCCCATTCCTACGAGCAGTACTTC. As protein: CASGPHSYEQYF.

The chain is built from TRBV2 and TRBJ2-1; 11 bases fit TRBD2. This CDR3 spans 15 amino acids. V was pared by 6 bases and J by 7 bases, with 8 bases of the junction left unmatched. In germline, CDR1 is SNHLY, CDR2 FYNNEI. The CDR3 is CASRSGLAAPNEQFF. CDR3 sequence (DNA): TGTGCCAGCAGATCGGGACTAGCGGCTCCGAATGAGCAGTTCTTC.

The J gene is TRBJ2-7, the V gene TRBV5-1; D not resolved. The CDR3 contains 13 residues. Germline V gives CDR1 SGHRS, CDR2 YFSETQ. V lost 6 bases, J lost 4 bases, and 14 bases lay in between. CDR3 in DNA: TGCGCCAGCACTATCCTTGGCGGATACGAGCAGTACTTC. As protein: CASTILGGYEQYF.

The V call is TRBV4-1, the J call TRBJ1-2; no reliable D call. The CDR3 runs to 15 residues. Germline V gene data show CDR1 as MGHRA and CDR2 as YSYEKL. V lost 0 bases and J lost 0, with 8 bases in between. CDR3 DNA: TGCGCCAGCAGCCAAGATCCGGGGACTAACTATGGCTACACCTTC. Protein product: CASSQDPGTNYGYTF.

This clone was detected a few times. The chain joins TRBV7-3 to TRBJ2-7; 7 positions match TRBD2. Unmatched junction bases numbered 7, after V lost 6 bases and J lost 2 bases. This CDR3 contains 14 residues. Germline V gives CDR1 SGHTA, CDR2 FQGTGA. CDR3 sequence: CASSLGEGPYEQYF. The CDR3, as DNA: TGTGCCAGCAGTCTCGGGGAGGGCCCCTACGAGCAGTACTTC.

The V call is TRBV7-9, the J call TRBJ2-1; TRBD1 matches at 9 bases. CDR3 size: 15 residues. The ends lost 4 bases at V and 7 bases at J; junction bases unmatched: 8. Germline V lookup: CDR1 SEHNR, CDR2 FQNEAQ (reference sequence). This CDR3 is CASSYTGQGKNEQFF. DNA for the CDR3: TGTGCCAGCAGCTATACGGGACAGGGTAAGAATGAGCAGTTCTTC.

This clone was counted only a few times. CDR3 region: CAWSIRGREPQHF. The DNA for the CDR3 is TGTGCCTGGAGTATAAGGGGGAGAGAGCCCCAGCATTTT. The chain combines TRBV30 with TRBJ1-5, with a weak D call TRBD1 (6 bases). Germline values: CDR1 GTSNPN, CDR2 SVGIG (reference sequence). CDR3 size: 13 residues. Trimming stripped 2 bases from V and 8 bases from J, with 13 bases between.

This clone was recorded once. The chain combines TRBV7-3 with TRBJ1-2; TRBD1 aligns across 10 bases. The CDR3 contains 17 residues. Germline CDR1 is SGHTA and CDR2 is FQGTGA. Trimming took 1 base from V and 2 from J; bases not matched to a gene: 7. The DNA of the CDR3 is TGTGCCAGCAGCTTAAAGGGGACAGGGGACTTAAACTATGGCTACACCTTC. It yields the protein CASSLKGTGDLNYGYTF.

The rearrangement joins TRBV6-5 to TRBJ2-5; 9 bases agree with TRBD1. The CDR3 sequence is 15 residues long. The germline V gene encodes CDR1 MNHEY and CDR2 SVGAGI. Trimming cost V 6 bases and J 4 bases; bases outside gene matches: 9. As DNA, the CDR3 is TGTGCCAGCAGCTCCGCGGGACAGGGCTTAGAGACCCAGTACTTC. Its protein is CASSSAGQGLETQYF.

This chain uses TRBV14 with TRBJ2-2; tentatively, D is TRBD2 (5 bases). Germline V CDR1 and CDR2: SGHDN, FVKESK. CDR3 length equals 16 residues. V gave up 1 base and J gave up 1 base, with 10 bases separating them. CDR3 amino acids: CASSQVRGLNTGELFF. The CDR3 coding sequence is TGTGCCAGCAGCCAAGTTCGGGGATTGAACACCGGGGAGCTGTTTTTT.

The chain has TRBV6-5 and TRBJ2-1; 9 bases map to TRBD2. Trimming removed 2 bases from V and 4 bases from J; junction bases left unmatched: 3. CDR1 and CDR2 (germline): MNHEY, SVGAGI. This CDR3 spans 15 amino acids. CDR3 region: CASSYDLAGYNEQFF. CDR3 in DNA: TGTGCCAGCAGTTACGATCTAGCGGGATACAATGAGCAGTTCTTC.

This clone occurred a few times. This rearrangement joins TRBV7-2 to TRBJ2-3, with 7 bases identical to TRBD1. Germline lookup yields CDR1 SGHTA and CDR2 FQGNSA. CDR3 length: 15 residues. V shed 3 bases, J shed 4 bases, and the junction held 7 bases outside the gene matches. CDR3: CASSLSRGSADTQYF. The CDR3 DNA follows: TGTGCCAGCAGCTTGAGCAGGGGGTCCGCAGATACGCAGTATTTT.

The chain carries TRBV5-6 and TRBJ2-1, with 7 bases that match TRBD2. The germline V gene encodes CDR1 SGHDT and CDR2 YYEEEE. Germline trimming cut 8 bases from V and 4 bases from J; bases unmatched to any gene: 9. The CDR3 spans 14 residues. This chain's CDR3 is CARAGTTLYNEQFF. CDR3 bases: TGTGCCAGAGCCGGGACTACCCTATACAATGAGCAGTTCTTC.

The table lists this clone with a few counts. The chain employs TRBV27 and TRBJ2-2, with D maybe TRBD1 (5 bases). Trimming left V 3 bases short and J 2 bases short, with 7 bases between. The CDR3 consists of 14 residues. CDR1 is MNHEY, CDR2 SMNVEV, per germline (reference sequence). The CDR3 here is CASSFRENTGELFF. CDR3 DNA sequence: TGTGCCAGCAGTTTCAGGGAAAACACCGGGGAGCTGTTTTTT.

In its sample, this clone was seen a few times. The V call is TRBV10-3, the J call TRBJ2-1; 13 positions match TRBD2. The germline gives CDR1 ENHRY, CDR2 SYGVKD. The CDR3 is made up of 19 amino acids. The ends lost 3 bases at V and 0 bases at J; junction bases unmatched: 8. The CDR3 loop reads CAISDTGTSGTRSYNEQFF. The DNA of the CDR3 is TGTGCCATCAGTGATACCGGGACTAGCGGGACCCGCTCCTACAATGAGCAGTTCTTC.

The rearrangement links TRBV11-2 to TRBJ1-1; 7 nucleotides align to TRBD1. From germline, CDR1 is SGHAT and CDR2 FQNNGV. The CDR3 extends over 14 amino acids. The trim removed 3 bases at V and 1 base at J, leaving 2 bases unmatched. DNA of the CDR3: TGTGCCAGCAGCTTTGGGACAGCGAACACTGAAGCTTTCTTT. It is translated as CASSFGTANTEAFF.